These 13 T cell receptor beta chains share one sample of origin, sequenced in a study of blood T cells in healthy people across ages. Then a second PCR, running roughly 6 to 11 cycles, was carried out with a sample-barcoded 5' primer and a J-beta primer mix. TCRdb re-derived calls from the 5' RACE reads in MiXCR, one entry per CDR3 protein. This table has 900,000 to 950,000 distinct CDR3 sequences, approximately 32% appearing once. This sample was shared with a second study, whose subject was T cells of mothers and their children.

What was sequenced was blood. The source is a middle-aged woman in good health.

In this sample, this clonotype turned up a few times. The chain employs TRBV5-6 and TRBJ2-4; 7 nucleotides line up with TRBD2. The germline V gene encodes CDR1 SGHDT and CDR2 YYEEEE. The CDR3 has 14 residues. The V segment lost 0 bases and the J segment 14 bases; nucleotides outside the gene matches: 11. The CDR3, as DNA: TGTGCCAGCAGCTTGGGGGCAGGGAGGGAGACGGAGTACTTC. It translates to CASSLGAGRETEYF. The full variable domain, its missing parts supplied by reference TRBV5-6 and TRBJ2-4, is DAGVTQSPTHLIKTRGQQVTLRCSPKSGHDTVSWYQQALGQGPQFIFQYYEEEERQRGNFPDRFSGHQFPNYSSELNVNALLLGDSALYLCASSLGAGRETEYFGAGTRLSVL.

The rearrangement links TRBV28 to TRBJ2-2; maybe TRBD2 (5 bases). V lost 3 bases, J lost 3 bases, and 14 bases lay in between. This CDR3 spans 16 amino acids. Looked up from germline, CDR1 is MDHEN and CDR2 is SYDVKM. Here the CDR3 reads CASSFGVLGYTGELFF. In DNA form, the CDR3 reads TGTGCCAGCAGTTTCGGGGTTTTGGGGTACACCGGGGAGCTGTTTTTT.

This clonotype was detected only a few times. With a much larger clone just one base away, this may be a read error. This sequence joins TRBV28 and TRBJ2-4; no firm D call. V lost 6 bases, J lost 0 bases, and 18 bases lay in between. The CDR3 covers 17 residues. Germline V gene sequence: CDR1 MDHEN, CDR2 SYDVKM. The CDR3 nucleotides are TGTGCCAGCAGCTCAATTACCCGTACCCCAGCCAAAAACATTCAGTACTTC. Encoded protein: CASSSITRTPAKNIQYF.

This clonotype has only one observation. The chain has TRBV7-8 and TRBJ1-5; 8 bases agree with TRBD1. The CDR3 is made up of 17 amino acids. The junction had 11 bases not matched to a gene; V was cut back by 5 bases and J by 2 bases. Germline CDR1 and CDR2: SGHVS and FQNEAQ. The CDR3 is CASSQGQGRGGNQPQHF. As DNA, the CDR3 is TGTGCCAGCAGCCAAGGACAGGGCCGGGGGGGCAATCAGCCCCAGCATTTT.

This chain joins TRBV7-2 and TRBJ2-1; maybe TRBD1 (5 bases). CDR1 is SGHTA and CDR2 is FQGNSA in the germline V gene. The ends were cut back, 1 base at V and 8 bases at J, with 12 bases in the middle. CDR3 length equals 14 residues. The CDR3 sequence is CASSLEGLGDEQFF. The CDR3 DNA reads as TGTGCCAGCAGCTTAGAGGGGCTTGGGGATGAGCAGTTCTTC.

The CDR3 here is CASSEAGGQKNSPLHF. In nucleotides, the CDR3 is TGTGCCAGCAGTGAAGCGGGGGGACAGAAAAATTCACCCCTCCACTTT. V and J are TRBV2 and TRBJ1-6; 7 nucleotides align to TRBD1. The CDR3 is 16 residues long. The V and J ends lost 0 bases and 7 bases, in that order; junction bases with no gene match: 6. Germline CDR1 is SNHLY and CDR2 is FYNNEI.

This clonotype was seen a handful of times. The chain couples TRBV4-1 to TRBJ2-5, with TRBD1 matching 7 bases. Per germline, CDR1 MGHRA and CDR2 YSYEKL. Trimming removed 0 bases from V and 5 bases from J; junction bases left unmatched: 12. There are 17 residues in the CDR3. In DNA, the CDR3 is TGCGCCAGCAGCCAAGATCGGCGGTCAGGGGGTACGGAGACCCAGTACTTC. This gives the protein CASSQDRRSGGTETQYF.

The chain links TRBV29-1 to TRBJ2-3, with D maybe TRBD2 (5 bases). Germline loops: CDR1 SQVTM, CDR2 ANQGSEA. Trimming took off 2 bases at V and 1 base at J, with 13 bases between the two ends. The length of the CDR3 is 15 residues. DNA of the CDR3: TGCAGCGTTGAACAGGAGGCAGGAGGCACAGATACGCAGTATTTT. It yields the protein CSVEQEAGGTDTQYF.

The table lists this clonotype with a few counts. V and J are TRBV13 and TRBJ2-7; 9 nucleotides match TRBD1. Trimming removed 3 bases from V and 0 bases from J; junction bases left unmatched: 12. The CDR3 is 18 amino acids. Germline loops: CDR1 PRHDT, CDR2 FYEKMQ (reference sequence). The chain's CDR3 is CASSFRHPGQGNSYEQYF. CDR3 DNA sequence: TGTGCCAGCAGCTTTAGGCACCCCGGACAGGGGAACTCCTACGAGCAGTACTTC.

The chain has TRBV27 and TRBJ2-5, with TRBD1 matching over 8 bases. V lost 2 bases to trimming and J lost 11 bases; unmatched junction nucleotides: 10. The CDR3 contains 14 residues. Germline V gives CDR1 MNHEY, CDR2 SMNVEV (reference sequence). CDR3 in amino acids: CASSLVQGAWEQYF. Written as DNA, the CDR3 is TGTGCCAGCAGTTTAGTTCAGGGGGCATGGGAGCAGTACTTC.

The CDR3 loop reads CSAWTEAPLGQYF. The CDR3, as DNA: TGCAGTGCTTGGACAGAAGCCCCCCTCGGGCAGTACTTC. The chain employs TRBV20-1 and TRBJ2-7, with D maybe TRBD1 (6 bases). V was shortened by 5 bases and J by 9 bases, with 20 bases between the two germline ends. Germline V lookup: CDR1 DFQATT, CDR2 SNEGSKA (reference sequence). This CDR3 is built from 13 residues.

This clonotype was seen ten or more times. The chain uses TRBV4-1 and TRBJ2-6; D unresolved. V shed 4 bases and J shed 0 bases, with 10 bases lying between them. This CDR3 spans 16 amino acids. Germline V CDR1 and CDR2: MGHRA, YSYEKL. CDR3 coding DNA: TGCGCCAGCAGCCTGTTGAGCCTCTCTGGGGCCAACGTCCTGACTTTC. Translation: CASSLLSLSGANVLTF.

Turning to this clonotype: A much larger clone lies one base from this, so it may be a read error. V gene TRBV6-5 combines with J gene TRBJ2-5; D uncertain. Trimming pared 5 bases from V and 11 bases from J, leaving 15 bases between. CDR3 length equals 12 residues. Germline CDR1 reads MNHEY; CDR2 reads SVGAGI. CDR3 bases: TGTGCCAGCAGTGGAACGTACGATGAGCAGTACTTC. Protein product: CASSGTYDEQYF.